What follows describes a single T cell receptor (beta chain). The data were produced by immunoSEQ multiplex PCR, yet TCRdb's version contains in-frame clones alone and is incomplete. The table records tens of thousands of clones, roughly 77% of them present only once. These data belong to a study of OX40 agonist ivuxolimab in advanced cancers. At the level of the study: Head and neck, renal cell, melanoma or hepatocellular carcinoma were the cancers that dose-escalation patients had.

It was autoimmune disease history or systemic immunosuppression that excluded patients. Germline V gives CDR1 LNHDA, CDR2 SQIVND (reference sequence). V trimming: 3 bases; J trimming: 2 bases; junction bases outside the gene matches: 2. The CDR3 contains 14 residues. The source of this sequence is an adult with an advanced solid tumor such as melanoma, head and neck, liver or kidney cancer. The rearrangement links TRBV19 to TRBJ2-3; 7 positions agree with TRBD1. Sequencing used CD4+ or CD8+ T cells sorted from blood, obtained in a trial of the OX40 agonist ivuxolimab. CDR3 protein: CASSMGQITDTQYF. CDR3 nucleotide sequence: TGTGCCAGTAGTATGGGACAGATCACAGATACGCAGTATTTT.